This T cell receptor beta chain was observed in a study of cytomegalovirus exposure and HLA in healthy donors. Regarding this clone: Its specificity is not known.

Findings and limits, study-wide: Later on, analysis showed that most CMV-associated TCR beta chains appeared to be HLA-restricted. Later on, a genetic analysis was performed. It linked a missense variant in DCLRE1C with V- and J-gene trimming of TCR beta. Some TCR beta chains (about 180 of them) were listed as cytomegalovirus-associated.

A multiplex PCR was run with 60 Vbeta primers and 13 Jbeta primers. Profiled with immunoSEQ multiplex PCR; TCRdb holds only in-frame clones, not every one. Altogether about 190,000 clones are present, approximately 82% being singletons, with the ten largest covering 2.1%. V trimming: 4 bases; J trimming: 7 bases; junction bases outside the gene matches: 12. CDR1 and CDR2 (germline): SGHDT, YYEEEE. The CDR3 contains 15 residues. The clonotype was recovered from a woman aged 18-29 years in good health and CMV-seropositive. Source material: PBMCs. The J gene is TRBJ2-3, the V gene TRBV5-6; 7 bases align to TRBD2. The CDR3 sequence is CASSETGTMVYTQYF. As DNA, the CDR3 is TGTGCCAGCAGCGAGACCGGGACTATGGTATATACGCAGTATTTT.